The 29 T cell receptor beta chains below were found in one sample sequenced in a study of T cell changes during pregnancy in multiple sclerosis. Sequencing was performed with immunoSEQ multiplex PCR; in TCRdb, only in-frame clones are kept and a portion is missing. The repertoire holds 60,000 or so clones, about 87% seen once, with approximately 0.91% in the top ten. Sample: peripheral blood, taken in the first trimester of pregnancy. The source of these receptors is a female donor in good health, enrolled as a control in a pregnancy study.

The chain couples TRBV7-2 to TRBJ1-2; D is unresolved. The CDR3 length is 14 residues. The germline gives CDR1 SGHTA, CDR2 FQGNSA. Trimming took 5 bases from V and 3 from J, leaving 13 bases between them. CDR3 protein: CASSPQVGYYGYTF. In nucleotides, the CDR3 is TGTGCCAGCAGCCCCCAGGTGGGCTACTATGGCTACACCTTC.

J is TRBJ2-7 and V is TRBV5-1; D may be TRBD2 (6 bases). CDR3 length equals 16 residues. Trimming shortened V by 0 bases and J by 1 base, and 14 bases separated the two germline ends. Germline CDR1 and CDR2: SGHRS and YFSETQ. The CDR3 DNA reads TGCGCCAGCAGCTTGGCCGGAGGGGTAAGTTCCTACGAGCAGTACTTC. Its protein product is CASSLAGGVSSYEQYF.

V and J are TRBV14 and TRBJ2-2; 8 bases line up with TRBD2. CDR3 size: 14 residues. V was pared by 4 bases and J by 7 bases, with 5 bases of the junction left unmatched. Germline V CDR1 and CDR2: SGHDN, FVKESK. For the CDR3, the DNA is TGTGCCAGCAGCCCACTAGCGGCGGTCGGGGAGCTGTTTTTT. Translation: CASSPLAAVGELFF. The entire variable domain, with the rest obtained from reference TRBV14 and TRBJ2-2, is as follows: EAGVTQFPSHSVIEKGQTVTLRCDPISGHDNLYWYRRVMGKEIKFLLHFVKESKQDESGMPNNRFLAERTGGTYSTLKVQPAELEDSGVYFCASSPLAAVGELFFGEGSRLTVL.

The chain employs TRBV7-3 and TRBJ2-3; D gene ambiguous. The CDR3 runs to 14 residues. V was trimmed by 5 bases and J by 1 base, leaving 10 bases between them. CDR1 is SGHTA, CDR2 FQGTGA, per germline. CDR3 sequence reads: CASSPAGGTDTQYF. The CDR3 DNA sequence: TGTGCCAGCAGCCCCGCCGGAGGCACAGATACGCAGTATTTT.

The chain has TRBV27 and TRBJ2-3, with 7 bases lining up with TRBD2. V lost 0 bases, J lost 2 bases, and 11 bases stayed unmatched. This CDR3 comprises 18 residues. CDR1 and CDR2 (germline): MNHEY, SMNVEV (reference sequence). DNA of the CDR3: TGTGCCAGCAGTTTATCCCCTCTGGCGGGGGTACCCACAGATACGCAGTATTTT. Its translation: CASSLSPLAGVPTDTQYF.

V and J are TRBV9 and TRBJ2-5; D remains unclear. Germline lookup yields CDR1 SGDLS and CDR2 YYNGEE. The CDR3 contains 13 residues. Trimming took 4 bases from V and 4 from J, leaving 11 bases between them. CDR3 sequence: CASSPNRGETQYF. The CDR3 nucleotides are TGTGCCAGCAGCCCCAATAGAGGAGAGACCCAGTACTTC.

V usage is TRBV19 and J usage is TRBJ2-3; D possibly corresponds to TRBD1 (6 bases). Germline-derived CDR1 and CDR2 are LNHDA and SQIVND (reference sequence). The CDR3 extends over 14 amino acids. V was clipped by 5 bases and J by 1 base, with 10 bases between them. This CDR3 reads CASSSGVGTDTQYF. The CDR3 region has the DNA TGTGCCAGTAGTTCAGGGGTGGGCACAGATACGCAGTATTTT.

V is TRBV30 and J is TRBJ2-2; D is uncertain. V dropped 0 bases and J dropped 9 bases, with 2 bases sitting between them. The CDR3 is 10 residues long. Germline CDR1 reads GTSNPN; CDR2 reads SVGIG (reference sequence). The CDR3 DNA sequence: TGTGCCTGGAGTGTCAGGGAGCTGTTTTTT. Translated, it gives CAWSVRELFF.

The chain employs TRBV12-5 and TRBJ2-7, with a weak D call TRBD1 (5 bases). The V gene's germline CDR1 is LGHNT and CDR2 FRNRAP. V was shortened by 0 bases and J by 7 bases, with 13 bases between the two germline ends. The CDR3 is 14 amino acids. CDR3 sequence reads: CASGLVGATQEQYF. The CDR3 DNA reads TGTGCTAGTGGTTTGGTTGGGGCGACTCAAGAGCAGTACTTC.

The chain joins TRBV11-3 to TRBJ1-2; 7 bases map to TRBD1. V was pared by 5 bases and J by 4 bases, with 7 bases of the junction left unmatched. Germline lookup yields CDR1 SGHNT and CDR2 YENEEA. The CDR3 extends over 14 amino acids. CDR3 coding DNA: TGTGCCAGCAGCCCGCGACAGGGACCCTATGGCTACACCTTC. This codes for CASSPRQGPYGYTF.

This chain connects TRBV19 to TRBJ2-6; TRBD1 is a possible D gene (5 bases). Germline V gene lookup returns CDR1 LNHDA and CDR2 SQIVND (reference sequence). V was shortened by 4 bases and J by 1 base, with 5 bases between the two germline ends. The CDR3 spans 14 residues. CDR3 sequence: CASSTGSGANVLTF. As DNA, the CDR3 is TGTGCCAGTAGTACAGGGTCTGGGGCCAACGTCCTGACTTTC.

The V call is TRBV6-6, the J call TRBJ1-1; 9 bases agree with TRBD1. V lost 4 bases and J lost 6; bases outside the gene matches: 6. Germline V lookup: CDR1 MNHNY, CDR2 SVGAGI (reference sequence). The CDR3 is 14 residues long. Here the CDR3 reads CASSWGQGGAEAFF. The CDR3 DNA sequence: TGTGCCAGCAGTTGGGGACAGGGAGGCGCTGAAGCTTTCTTT.

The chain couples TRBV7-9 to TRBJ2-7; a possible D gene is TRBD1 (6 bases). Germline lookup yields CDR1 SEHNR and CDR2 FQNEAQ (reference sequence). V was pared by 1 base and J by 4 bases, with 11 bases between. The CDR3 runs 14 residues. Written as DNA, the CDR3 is TGTGCCAGCAGCTTAGGGGGCACAGGGTACGAGCAGTACTTC. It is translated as CASSLGGTGYEQYF.

CDR3 region: CASSAGGSYNSPLHF. The CDR3 nucleotides read TGTGCCAGCAGTGCAGGGGGGTCCTATAATTCACCCCTCCACTTT. The J gene is TRBJ1-6, the V gene TRBV2, with 7 bases fitting TRBD1. Germline V gene data show CDR1 as SNHLY and CDR2 as FYNNEI. The trim removed 4 bases at V and 1 base at J, leaving 1 base unmatched. CDR3 length: 15 amino acids.

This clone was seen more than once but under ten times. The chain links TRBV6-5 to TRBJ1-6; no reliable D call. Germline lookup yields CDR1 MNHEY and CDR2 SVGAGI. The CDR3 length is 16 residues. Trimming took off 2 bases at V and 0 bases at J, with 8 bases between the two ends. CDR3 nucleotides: TGTGCCAGCAGTTACGTTCACAGCTCCTATAATTCACCCCTCCACTTT. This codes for CASSYVHSSYNSPLHF.

CDR3 loop: CASSLARGLYNEQFF. CDR3 DNA sequence: TGCGCCAGCAGCTTGGCGAGGGGGCTCTACAATGAGCAGTTCTTC. The chain combines TRBV5-1 with TRBJ2-1; 7 bases fit TRBD1. V lost 0 bases, J lost 3 bases, and 3 bases stayed unmatched. The CDR3 loop spans 15 amino acids. Germline V gives CDR1 SGHRS, CDR2 YFSETQ.

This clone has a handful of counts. In DNA, the CDR3 is TGTGCCAGCAGCCAAGAGGGGCAGGAGGGTAATCAGCCCCAGCATTTT. Translated, it gives CASSQEGQEGNQPQHF. This chain joins TRBV4-2 and TRBJ1-5; D possibly corresponds to TRBD1 (5 bases). Germline V gives CDR1 LGHNA, CDR2 YNFKEQ. Trimming stripped 0 bases from V and 4 bases from J, with 13 bases between. This CDR3 contains 16 residues.

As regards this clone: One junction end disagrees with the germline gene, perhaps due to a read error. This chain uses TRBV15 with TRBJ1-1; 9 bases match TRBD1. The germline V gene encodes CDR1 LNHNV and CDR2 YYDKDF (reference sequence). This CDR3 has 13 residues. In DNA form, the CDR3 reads TGTGCCACCAGCAGAGATCGTGTTGGACAGGGGTTTTTC. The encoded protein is CATSRDRVGQGFF.

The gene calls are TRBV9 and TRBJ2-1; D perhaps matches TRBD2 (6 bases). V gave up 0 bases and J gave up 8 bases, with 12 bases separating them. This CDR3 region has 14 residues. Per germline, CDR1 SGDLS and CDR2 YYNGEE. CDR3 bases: TGTGCCAGCAGCGTAGATTCAGGCGGGGATGAGCAGTTCTTC. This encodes CASSVDSGGDEQFF. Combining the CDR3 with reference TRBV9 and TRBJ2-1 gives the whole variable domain DSGVTQTPKHLITATGQRVTLRCSPRSGDLSVYWYQQSLDQGLQFLIQYYNGEERAKGNILERFSAQQFPDLHSELNLSSLELGDSALYFCASSVDSGGDEQFFGPGTRLTVL.

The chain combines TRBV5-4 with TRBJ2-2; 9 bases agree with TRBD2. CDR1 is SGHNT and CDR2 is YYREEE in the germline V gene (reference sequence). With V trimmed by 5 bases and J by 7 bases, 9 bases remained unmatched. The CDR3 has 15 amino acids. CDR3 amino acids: CASSSAGGRGGELFF. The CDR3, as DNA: TGTGCCAGCAGTTCCGCGGGGGGGCGAGGCGGGGAGCTGTTTTTT. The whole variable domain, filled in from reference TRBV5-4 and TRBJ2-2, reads ETGVTQSPTHLIKTRGQQVTLRCSSQSGHNTVSWYQQALGQGPQFIFQYYREEENGRGNFPPRFSGLQFPNYSSELNVNALELDDSALYLCASSSAGGRGGELFFGEGSRLTVL.

DNA for the CDR3: TGTGCCAGTAGTCCGGGGACAGGGAATGGCTACACCTTC. This codes for CASSPGTGNGYTF. The chain carries TRBV19 and TRBJ1-2, with 9 bases that match TRBD1. The CDR3 runs 13 residues. J lost 6 bases, V lost 5 bases, and 4 bases had no gene match. Germline V gene sequence: CDR1 LNHDA, CDR2 SQIVND (reference sequence).

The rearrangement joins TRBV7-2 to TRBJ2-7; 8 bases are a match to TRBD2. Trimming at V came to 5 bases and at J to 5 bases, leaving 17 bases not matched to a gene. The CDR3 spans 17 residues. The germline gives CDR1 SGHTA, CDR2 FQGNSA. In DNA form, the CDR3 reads TGTGCCAGCAGCCCCGTCGGGGGGGCGGGGTCCCCCGACGAGCAGTACTTC. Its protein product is CASSPVGGAGSPDEQYF. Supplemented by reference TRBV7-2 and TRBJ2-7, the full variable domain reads GAGVSQSPSNKVTEKGKDVELRCDPISGHTALYWYRQSLGQGLEFLIYFQGNSAPDKSGLPSDRFSAERTGGSVSTLTIQRTQQEDSAVYLCASSPVGGAGSPDEQYFGPGTRLTVT.

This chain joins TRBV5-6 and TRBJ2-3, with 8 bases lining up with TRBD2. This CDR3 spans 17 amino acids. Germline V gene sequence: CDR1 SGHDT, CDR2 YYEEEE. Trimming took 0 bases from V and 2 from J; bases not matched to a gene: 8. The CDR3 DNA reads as TGTGCCAGCAGCTTGGGGCCTACGGGACTAGACACAGATACGCAGTATTTT. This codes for CASSLGPTGLDTDTQYF.

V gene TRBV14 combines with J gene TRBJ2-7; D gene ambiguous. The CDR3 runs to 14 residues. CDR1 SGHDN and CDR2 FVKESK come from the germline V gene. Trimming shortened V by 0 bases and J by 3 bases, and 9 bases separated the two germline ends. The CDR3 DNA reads TGTGCCAGCAGCCAAGAGTGGGCGAACTACGAGCAGTACTTC. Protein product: CASSQEWANYEQYF.

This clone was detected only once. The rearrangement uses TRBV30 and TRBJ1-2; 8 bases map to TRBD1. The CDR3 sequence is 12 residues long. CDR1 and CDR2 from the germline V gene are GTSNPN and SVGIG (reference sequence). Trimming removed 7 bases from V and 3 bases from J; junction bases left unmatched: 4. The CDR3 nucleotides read TGTGCCTCGACAGGGGCATACTATGGCTACACCTTC. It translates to CASTGAYYGYTF.

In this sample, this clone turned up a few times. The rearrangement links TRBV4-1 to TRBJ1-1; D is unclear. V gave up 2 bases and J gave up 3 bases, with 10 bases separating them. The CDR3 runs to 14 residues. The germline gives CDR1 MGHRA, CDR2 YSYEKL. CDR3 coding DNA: TGCGCCAGCAGCCAACACGCAACGGACACTGAAGCTTTCTTT. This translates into CASSQHATDTEAFF.

In DNA, the CDR3 is TGTGCCTGGGGAGAGTTGGGGGAGCTGTTTTTT. Encoded protein: CAWGELGELFF. The gene calls are TRBV30 and TRBJ2-2, with D unresolved. Trimming shortened V by 5 bases and J by 8 bases, and 9 bases separated the two germline ends. The CDR3 totals 11 residues. CDR1 is GTSNPN, CDR2 SVGIG, per germline (reference sequence).

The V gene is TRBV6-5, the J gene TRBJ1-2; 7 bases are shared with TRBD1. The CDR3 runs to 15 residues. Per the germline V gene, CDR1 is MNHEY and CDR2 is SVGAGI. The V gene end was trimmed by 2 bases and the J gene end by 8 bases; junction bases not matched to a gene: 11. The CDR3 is CASSYETGNGRGYTF. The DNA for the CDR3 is TGTGCCAGCAGTTACGAGACAGGGAACGGTAGAGGCTACACCTTC.

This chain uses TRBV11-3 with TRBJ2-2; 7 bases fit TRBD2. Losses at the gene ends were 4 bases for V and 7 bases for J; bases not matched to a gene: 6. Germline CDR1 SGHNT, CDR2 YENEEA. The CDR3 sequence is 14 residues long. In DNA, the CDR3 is TGTGCCAGCAGCTCCCCGGGGGGAATCGGGGAGCTGTTTTTT. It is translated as CASSSPGGIGELFF.